The 19 T cell receptor beta chains below all came from one sample that was sequenced in a study of human T cells and chemical hapten exposure. Each CDR3 protein is one row after TCRdb ran MiXCR on the RACE reads. The sample has around 60,000 distinct CDR3 sequences; about 7% are singletons. Time point defined: pre-sensitization, week 0. Documented treatment: therapeutic diphenylcyclopropenone sensitization with weekly scalp DPC. The sequences come from whole blood, collected in connection with sensitization to the hapten diphenylcyclopropenone (DPC). These receptors were obtained from a woman in her 30s with alopecia areata. Some clones in this sample may be carry-over from other donors' samples.

This clonotype was seen ten or more times. DNA of the CDR3: TGTGCCAGCAGCCAAGGGCATGAGGGGTTGGGGGGAAATGAGCAGTTCTTC. Protein product: CASSQGHEGLGGNEQFF. V usage is TRBV4-2 and J usage is TRBJ2-1; maybe TRBD2 (6 bases). V was trimmed by 1 base and J by 7 bases, leaving 20 bases between them. Germline loops: CDR1 LGHNA, CDR2 YNFKEQ. There are 17 residues in the CDR3.

This clonotype has at least ten counts. V gene TRBV6-6 combines with J gene TRBJ1-5; unclear D gene. The CDR3 is 12 residues long. Looked up from germline, CDR1 is MNHNY and CDR2 is SVGAGI (reference sequence). V lost 4 bases, J lost 4 bases, and 5 bases lay in between. The CDR3 region is CASSSRNQPQHF. CDR3 DNA sequence: TGTGCCAGCAGTTCCAGGAATCAGCCCCAGCATTTT.

Points on this clonotype: This may stem from a read error, because a much larger clone lies one nucleotide away. This chain joins TRBV5-1 and TRBJ2-7; D ambiguous. Trimming stripped 2 bases from V and 5 bases from J, with 14 bases between. The CDR3 covers 14 residues. Germline lookup yields CDR1 SGHRS and CDR2 YFSETQ. The CDR3 DNA reads TGCGCCAGCAGCTTTAGGATAAGGTTGGACGAGCAGTACTTC. Translating it yields CASSFRIRLDEQYF.

This clonotype has a count of ten or more. This CDR3 is CAISSEKNNSPLHF. The CDR3, as DNA: TGTGCCATCAGTTCAGAGAAGAATAATTCACCCCTCCACTTT. The chain combines TRBV10-3 with TRBJ1-6; no firm D call. V was cut by 5 bases and J by 5 bases, with 10 bases left in between. Germline CDR1 is ENHRY and CDR2 is SYGVKD. The CDR3 totals 14 residues.

This clonotype was detected a few times. Here the CDR3 DNA reads TGTGCCAGCAGTGAGGGGTTGGACACTGAAGCTTTCTTT. It codes for CASSEGLDTEAFF. The rearrangement links TRBV6-1 to TRBJ1-1; D not resolved. The V gene lost 3 bases and the J gene lost 3 bases, with 8 bases spanning the gap. The CDR3 is 13 amino acids. CDR1 is MNHNS and CDR2 is SASEGT in the germline V gene.

In its sample, this clonotype was seen a few times. The chain has TRBV18 and TRBJ2-1, with D tentatively TRBD1 (6 bases). Germline loops: CDR1 KGHSH, CDR2 LQKENI. The CDR3 length is 14 residues. Trimming pared 2 bases from V and 9 bases from J, leaving 14 bases between. CDR3 amino acids: CASSPATGSAEQFF. CDR3 coding DNA: TGTGCCAGCTCACCAGCCACAGGGTCGGCTGAGCAGTTCTTC.

This clonotype was observed a few times. The chain couples TRBV2 to TRBJ2-5, with D possibly TRBD2 on 5 matching bases. Looked up from germline, CDR1 is SNHLY and CDR2 is FYNNEI. Trimming removed 8 bases from V and 3 bases from J, with 16 bases in between. The CDR3 spans 14 residues. The CDR3 here is CASYESSGKETQYF. The CDR3 DNA reads as TGTGCCAGCTACGAATCTTCGGGGAAAGAGACCCAGTACTTC.

This clonotype was recorded many times. The chain couples TRBV20-1 to TRBJ1-1; D is uncertain. Germline assignment: CDR1 DFQATT and CDR2 SNEGSKA (reference sequence). The CDR3 is made up of 12 amino acids. Trimming cost V 5 bases and J 4 bases, with 11 bases left between them. The DNA for the CDR3 is TGCAGTGCTTCCCCGGACTCCACTGAAGCTTTCTTT. Translating it yields CSASPDSTEAFF.

At least ten counts were recorded for this clonotype. This chain links TRBV7-9 with TRBJ1-5; 7 nucleotides align to TRBD1. The CDR3 is made up of 15 amino acids. The germline V gene has CDR1 SEHNR and CDR2 FQNEAQ (reference sequence). The J segment lost 3 bases and the V segment lost 5 bases, leaving 7 bases of the junction unmatched. CDR3 residues: CASSIGQAYNQPQHF. In DNA form, the CDR3 reads TGTGCCAGCAGCATAGGACAGGCTTACAATCAGCCCCAGCATTTT.

This clonotype was found many times. The chain is built from TRBV7-8 and TRBJ1-1, with D tentatively TRBD1 (6 bases). This CDR3 spans 15 amino acids. V lost 3 bases and J lost 1, with 12 bases in between. Germline V gives CDR1 SGHVS, CDR2 FQNEAQ. The CDR3 DNA sequence: TGTGCCAGCAGCTTGTCCGGGGGGCCGAACACTGAAGCTTTCTTT. Amino acid sequence: CASSLSGGPNTEAFF.

In this sample, this clonotype turned up many times. The chain joins TRBV12-3 or TRBV12-4 to TRBJ2-3; TRBD1 might be the D (6 bases). V dropped 8 bases and J dropped 0 bases, with 21 bases sitting between them. CDR3 length equals 17 residues. In DNA form, the CDR3 reads TGTGCCAGCGTGCCCCGGACTGGGGGCCCTAGCACAGATACGCAGTATTTT. Its translation is CASVPRTGGPSTDTQYF.

There are many counts of this clonotype. CDR3 sequence (DNA): TGTGCCAGCAGTGAATATCCTGGGGTGGGCTACGAGCAGTACTTC. Its protein product is CASSEYPGVGYEQYF. The V call is TRBV6-1, the J call TRBJ2-7; D is unresolved. Germline loops: CDR1 MNHNS, CDR2 SASEGT. This CDR3 region has 15 residues. V dropped 2 bases and J dropped 3 bases, with 14 bases sitting between them.

The table lists this clonotype with many counts. This chain uses TRBV4-2 with TRBJ2-2; 10 nucleotides align to TRBD2. This CDR3 is 20 amino acids long. CDR1 is LGHNA and CDR2 is YNFKEQ in the germline V gene. V shed 0 bases, J shed 2 bases, and the junction held 12 bases outside the gene matches. Here the CDR3 reads CASSQDLIAGGYLNTGELFF. DNA for the CDR3: TGTGCCAGCAGCCAAGATCTAATAGCGGGGGGTTACTTAAACACCGGGGAGCTGTTTTTT.

This clonotype was observed at least ten times. The chain links TRBV5-1 to TRBJ2-6; 7 bases map to TRBD1. J lost 10 bases, V lost 5 bases, and 9 bases had no gene match. Germline CDR1 SGHRS, CDR2 YFSETQ. CDR3 length: 14 amino acids. In nucleotides, the CDR3 is TGCGCCAGCAGTTCTGGACAGGCTACTAACGTCCTGACTTTC. Amino acid sequence: CASSSGQATNVLTF.

V gene TRBV20-1 combines with J gene TRBJ2-1, with TRBD2 matching 8 bases. CDR3 length: 14 residues. J was trimmed by 4 bases and V by 5 bases; bases with no gene match: 7. Per germline, CDR1 DFQATT and CDR2 SNEGSKA (reference sequence). Here the CDR3 reads CSARTSKGYNEQFF. CDR3 coding DNA: TGCAGTGCTCGGACTAGCAAGGGATACAATGAGCAGTTCTTC.

At least ten counts were recorded for this clonotype. The J gene is TRBJ1-2, the V gene TRBV6-5, with D uncertain. The CDR3 totals 15 residues. Germline V gene sequence: CDR1 MNHEY, CDR2 SVGAGI. The V gene lost 5 bases and the J gene lost 1 base, with 14 bases spanning the gap. CDR3 DNA sequence: TGTGCCAGCAGTCCCAGAAATGACATTAACTATGGCTACACCTTC. Translation gives CASSPRNDINYGYTF.

This clonotype was seen at least ten times. V and J are TRBV6-1 and TRBJ1-5; a weak D match, TRBD1 (6 bases). V was cut by 5 bases and J by 7 bases, with 12 bases left in between. Germline CDR1 is MNHNS and CDR2 is SASEGT. The CDR3 length is 13 residues. The CDR3 sequence: CASSTGPGQPQHF. As DNA, the CDR3 is TGTGCCAGCAGTACAGGGCCGGGCCAGCCCCAGCATTTT.

This clonotype was seen at least ten times. The chain recombines TRBV5-1 with TRBJ2-7, with TRBD1 matching 10 bases. The CDR3 runs to 14 residues. Per germline, CDR1 SGHRS and CDR2 YFSETQ. Trimming took 7 bases from V and 4 from J; bases not matched to a gene: 8. CDR3 loop: CASAQRTGGYEQYF. CDR3 nucleotides: TGCGCCAGCGCGCAACGGACAGGGGGATACGAGCAGTACTTC.

This clonotype was picked up many times. The J gene is TRBJ2-1, the V gene TRBV7-9; weak D call: TRBD1 (6 bases). Trimming took off 1 base at V and 3 bases at J, with 13 bases between the two ends. This CDR3 has 16 amino acids. Germline values: CDR1 SEHNR, CDR2 FQNEAQ (reference sequence). The CDR3: CASSLGQGMNYNEQFF. For the CDR3, the DNA is TGTGCCAGCAGCTTAGGGCAGGGGATGAACTACAATGAGCAGTTCTTC.